One sample yielded the 21 T cell receptor beta chains listed below, sequenced in a study of cytomegalovirus exposure and HLA in healthy donors. The primer mix had 60 Vbeta and 13 Jbeta primers. TCRdb's table, derived via immunoSEQ multiplex PCR, lists solely in-frame clones and lacks some. The profile shows under 130,000 clones, over 80% of them singletons. Sequenced input: PBMCs. The receptor source for this set is a young man in good health and CMV-seropositive.

The chain employs TRBV7-2 and TRBJ1-1, with unresolved D. The CDR3 spans 13 residues. From germline, CDR1 is SGHTA and CDR2 FQGNSA. The ends were cut back, 3 bases at V and 6 bases at J, with 11 bases in the middle. CDR3 nucleotide sequence: TGTGCCAGCAGCTTCGGGTCTGTTCCTGAAGCTTTCTTT. Protein sequence: CASSFGSVPEAFF.

This clone came up a few times. The chain has TRBV2 and TRBJ2-3; D call uncertain. The germline V gene has CDR1 SNHLY and CDR2 FYNNEI. The V and J ends lost 4 bases and 2 bases respectively, with 13 bases between them. This CDR3 is 15 amino acids long. The CDR3 DNA follows: TGTGCCAGCAGTGTGAACTCCGGAGCCACAGATACGCAGTATTTT. This sequence encodes CASSVNSGATDTQYF. Together with reference TRBV2 and TRBJ2-3, the CDR3 gives the full variable domain: EPEVTQTPSHQVTQMGQEVILRCVPISNHLYFYWYRQILGQKVEFLVSFYNNEISEKSEIFDDQFSVERPDGSNFTLKIRSTKLEDSAMYFCASSVNSGATDTQYFGPGTRLTVL.

The V call is TRBV2, the J call TRBJ1-5, with TRBD1 identical over 8 bases. The CDR3 length is 15 residues. V trimming: 3 bases; J trimming: 2 bases; junction bases outside the gene matches: 3. Germline V gives CDR1 SNHLY, CDR2 FYNNEI. In DNA, the CDR3 is TGTGCCAGCAGTGACTCGACAGGGGGCAATCAGCCCCAGCATTTT. Translation: CASSDSTGGNQPQHF.

This chain links TRBV2 with TRBJ1-2, with unresolved D. V was clipped by 9 bases and J by 4 bases, with 6 bases between them. Germline V CDR1 and CDR2: SNHLY, FYNNEI. CDR3 size: 10 residues. The CDR3 nucleotides read TGTGCCAGGACGGGCTATGGCTACACCTTC. Translation gives CARTGYGYTF.

This clone was picked up one time. The chain combines TRBV6-6 with TRBJ2-3, with 7 bases lining up with TRBD1. The CDR3 spans 16 residues. V lost 5 bases, J lost 1 base, and 9 bases stayed unmatched. The germline gives CDR1 MNHNY, CDR2 SVGAGI (reference sequence). The CDR3 nucleotides read TGTGCCAGCAGTCCAAACCGGGACAGAGGCACAGATACGCAGTATTTT. This gives the protein CASSPNRDRGTDTQYF.

The chain uses TRBV16 and TRBJ2-1; 9 nucleotides agree with TRBD2. The V and J ends lost 2 bases and 10 bases, in that order; junction bases with no gene match: 6. Germline V gene lookup returns CDR1 KGHSY and CDR2 FQNENV. The CDR3 sequence is 14 residues long. As DNA, the CDR3 is TGTGCCAGCAGCCAAAGTCTAGCGGGGATCGAGCAGTTCTTC. It specifies CASSQSLAGIEQFF.

As to this clone: A read error is likely, as this CDR3 ends without the conserved phenylalanine or tryptophan. The rearrangement joins TRBV7-2 to TRBJ1-2, with D possibly matching TRBD1 (6 bases). V gave up 2 bases and J gave up 5 bases, with 15 bases separating them. CDR1 is SGHTA and CDR2 is FQGNSA in the germline V gene. The CDR3 totals 15 residues. Written as DNA, the CDR3 is TGTGCCAGCAGCTTACAACAGGGAGAGGGATATGGCTACACCGTC. It codes for CASSLQQGEGYGYTV.

The chain joins TRBV7-2 to TRBJ1-5; TRBD1 matches at 10 bases. Germline V gives CDR1 SGHTA, CDR2 FQGNSA. The CDR3 spans 14 residues. V lost 5 bases and J lost 9; bases outside the gene matches: 7. DNA of the CDR3: TGTGCCAGCAGCCCTGGGACAGGGGCCGGGCCCCAGCATTTT. Its translation: CASSPGTGAGPQHF. Drawing the rest from reference TRBV7-2 and TRBJ1-5, the complete variable domain is GAGVSQSPSNKVTEKGKDVELRCDPISGHTALYWYRQSLGQGLEFLIYFQGNSAPDKSGLPSDRFSAERTGGSVSTLTIQRTQQEDSAVYLCASSPGTGAGPQHFGDGTRLSIL.

This clone has just a few counts. The DNA of the CDR3 is TGCGCCAGCAGTGGGGACAGGGGGAAGGACGAGCAGTACTTC. This encodes CASSGDRGKDEQYF. This chain joins TRBV10-1 and TRBJ2-7; the match to TRBD1 covers 11 bases. J lost 5 bases, V lost 4 bases, and 4 bases had no gene match. Germline values: CDR1 WNHNN, CDR2 SYGVQD (reference sequence). The CDR3 is 14 residues long.

This rearrangement joins TRBV27 to TRBJ2-1; a possible D gene is TRBD1 (6 bases). The V gene's germline CDR1 is MNHEY and CDR2 SMNVEV (reference sequence). The CDR3 is 15 amino acids. Trimming stripped 8 bases from V and 4 bases from J, with 18 bases between. The CDR3 nucleotides read TGTGCCAGCTTGGGCAAGGGGACATCATACAATGAGCAGTTCTTC. Encoded protein: CASLGKGTSYNEQFF.

The chain has TRBV6-5 and TRBJ1-5; 7 bases are a match to TRBD1. Per the germline V gene, CDR1 is MNHEY and CDR2 is SVGAGI. The CDR3 runs 15 residues. V lost 6 bases and J lost 4; bases outside the gene matches: 9. CDR3 loop: CASSIERGPNQPQHF. As DNA, the CDR3 is TGTGCCAGCAGCATCGAAAGGGGGCCTAATCAGCCCCAGCATTTT.

As concerns this clone: At the DNA level, this CDR3 is encoded by other sequences in the same sample as well. The J gene is TRBJ2-5, the V gene TRBV4-2, with 13 bases aligning to TRBD2. Germline CDR1 reads LGHNA; CDR2 reads YNFKEQ. J gave up 1 base and V 3 bases, and 2 bases lay outside the gene matches. The CDR3 is 16 residues long. DNA for the CDR3: TGTGCCAGCAGCCAGGGACTAGCGGGGCCCCAAGAGACCCAGTACTTC. Translation gives CASSQGLAGPQETQYF.

This clone has just one count. The chain carries TRBV5-1 and TRBJ2-7; TRBD1 agrees at 8 bases. The CDR3 loop spans 14 amino acids. Germline trimming cut 4 bases from V and 5 bases from J; bases unmatched to any gene: 8. Per the germline V gene, CDR1 is SGHRS and CDR2 is YFSETQ. As DNA, the CDR3 is TGCGCCAGCAGCCCCGGACAGGGATACCACGAGCAGTACTTC. Its translation is CASSPGQGYHEQYF.

The chain links TRBV28 to TRBJ1-2, with a possible D match to TRBD1 (5 bases). The CDR3 runs 14 residues. V was trimmed by 3 bases and J by 5 bases, leaving 13 bases between them. Germline CDR1 reads MDHEN; CDR2 reads SYDVKM. The CDR3 sequence: CASSFGGNLYGYTF. The CDR3 bases are TGTGCCAGCAGTTTTGGGGGGAACTTATATGGCTACACCTTC.

This chain links TRBV11-2 with TRBJ2-7; TRBD2 might be the D (5 bases). V shed 5 bases and J shed 6 bases, with 14 bases lying between them. Germline values: CDR1 SGHAT, CDR2 FQNNGV. This CDR3 comprises 13 residues. The DNA for the CDR3 is TGTGCCAGCAGCCGCGGTGAGGGCTCCGAGCAGTACTTC. As protein: CASSRGEGSEQYF.

V usage is TRBV18 and J usage is TRBJ1-4; TRBD1 matches 7 bases. CDR3 length: 15 amino acids. CDR1 KGHSH and CDR2 LQKENI come from the germline V gene. The junction had 6 bases not matched to a gene; V was cut back by 3 bases and J by 5 bases. The CDR3: CASSPSRGENEKLFF. In DNA, the CDR3 is TGTGCCAGCTCACCCAGCAGGGGGGAAAATGAAAAACTGTTTTTT.

The chain employs TRBV7-9 and TRBJ1-2; D is undetermined. Germline CDR1 and CDR2: SEHNR and FQNEAQ (reference sequence). The CDR3 loop spans 12 amino acids. V was shortened by 3 bases and J by 5 bases, with 7 bases between the two germline ends. In nucleotides, the CDR3 is TGTGCCAGCAGCTTTACAGATTATGGCTACACCTTC. It specifies CASSFTDYGYTF.

The chain carries TRBV5-6 and TRBJ1-2; D might be TRBD1 (6 bases). Looked up from germline, CDR1 is SGHDT and CDR2 is YYEEEE. CDR3 length: 14 amino acids. V was clipped by 5 bases and J by 2 bases, with 13 bases between them. The CDR3 protein is CASRAGQINYGYTF. The CDR3 DNA is TGTGCCAGCAGGGCCGGACAGATCAACTATGGCTACACCTTC.

The chain combines TRBV4-1 with TRBJ1-2, with D possibly matching TRBD1 (5 bases). Trimming pared 2 bases from V and 3 bases from J, leaving 13 bases between. Germline CDR1 reads MGHRA; CDR2 reads YSYEKL. The CDR3 totals 15 residues. The CDR3 sequence: CASSQPTKGDYGYTF. The CDR3 nucleotides are TGCGCCAGCAGCCAACCAACAAAAGGGGACTATGGCTACACCTTC.

The chain combines TRBV19 with TRBJ1-2; 8 bases align to TRBD1. The V segment lost 5 bases and the J segment 0 bases; nucleotides outside the gene matches: 2. Germline loops: CDR1 LNHDA, CDR2 SQIVND (reference sequence). The CDR3 has 14 residues. CDR3 DNA: TGTGCCAGTAGTCCGGGACAGGCTAACTATGGCTACACCTTC. Amino acids: CASSPGQANYGYTF.

The chain carries TRBV19 and TRBJ1-5, with TRBD1 as a possible D gene (6 bases). Germline V CDR1 and CDR2: LNHDA, SQIVND (reference sequence). Trimming stripped 2 bases from V and 2 bases from J, with 16 bases between. CDR3 size: 17 residues. CDR3: CASSIWAGATGNQPQHF. The CDR3, as DNA: TGTGCCAGTAGTATATGGGCGGGGGCGACGGGCAATCAGCCCCAGCATTTT.